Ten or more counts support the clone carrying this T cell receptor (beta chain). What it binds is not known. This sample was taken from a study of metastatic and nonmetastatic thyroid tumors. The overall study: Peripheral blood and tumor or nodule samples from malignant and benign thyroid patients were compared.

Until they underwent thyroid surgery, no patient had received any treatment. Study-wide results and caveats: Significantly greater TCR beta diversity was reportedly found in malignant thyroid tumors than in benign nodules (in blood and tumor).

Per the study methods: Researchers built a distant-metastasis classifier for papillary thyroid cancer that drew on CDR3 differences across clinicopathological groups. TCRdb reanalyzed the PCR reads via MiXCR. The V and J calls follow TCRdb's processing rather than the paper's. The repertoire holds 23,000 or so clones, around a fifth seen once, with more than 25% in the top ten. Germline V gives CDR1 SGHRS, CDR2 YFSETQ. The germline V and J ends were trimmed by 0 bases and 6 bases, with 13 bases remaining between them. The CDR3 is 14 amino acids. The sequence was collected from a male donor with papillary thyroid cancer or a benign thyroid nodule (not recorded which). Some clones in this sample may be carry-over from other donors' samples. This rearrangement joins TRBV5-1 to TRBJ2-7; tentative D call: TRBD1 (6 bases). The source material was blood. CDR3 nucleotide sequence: TGCGCCAGCAGCTTGGGCGGTGGGGGCGGCGAGCAGTACTTC. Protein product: CASSLGGGGGEQYF.